The text below deals with one T cell receptor beta chain. Its antigen is currently unknown. The entry originates in a study of cytomegalovirus exposure and HLA in healthy donors. Study observations and caveats: What was likely a sequencing artifact was a cluster of highly shared sequence variants.

In the PCR, 60 Vbeta and 13 Jbeta primers were used. Produced via immunoSEQ multiplex PCR; TCRdb's table is partial and in-frame only. Of roughly 98,000 clones listed, 75% to 85% are singletons. The CDR3 is 14 amino acids. Germline loops: CDR1 SGHRS, CDR2 YFSETQ. Unmatched junction bases numbered 3, after V lost 4 bases and J lost 2 bases. The sequencing sample was made of PBMCs. V gene TRBV5-1 combines with J gene TRBJ2-7; 10 nucleotides line up with TRBD2. The clonotype comes from a man younger than 35 in good health and CMV-seropositive. The CDR3 nucleotides are TGCGCCAGCAGCGATACTAGCGGGGCCTACGAGCAGTACTTC. This encodes CASSDTSGAYEQYF.